Shown below are 14 T cell receptor beta chains from a single sample sequenced in a study of OX40 agonist ivuxolimab in advanced cancers. Here immunoSEQ multiplex PCR was the method, and the copy in TCRdb shows in-frame clones only, minus some. The sample records just over 90,000 clones, roughly 90% being singletons. The input for sequencing was CD4+ or CD8+ T cells sorted from blood, taken in a trial of the OX40 agonist ivuxolimab. Every receptor here comes from an adult with an advanced solid tumor such as melanoma, head and neck, liver or kidney cancer.

This clone was counted between two and nine times. The chain recombines TRBV7-2 with TRBJ2-1; D ambiguous. The CDR3 sequence is 9 residues long. V lost 5 bases and J 8 bases, leaving 1 base between the germline ends. Germline-derived CDR1 and CDR2 are SGHTA and FQGNSA. CDR3 nucleotide sequence: TGTGCCAGCAGCGATGAGCAGTTCTTC. Translation: CASSDEQFF.

In DNA form, the CDR3 reads TGTGCCAGCAGCGTAGGACGGGCCAGCTACAATGAGCAGTTCTTC. Translated, it gives CASSVGRASYNEQFF. The genes are TRBV9 and TRBJ2-1; D is ambiguous. The CDR3 loop spans 15 amino acids. Germline values: CDR1 SGDLS, CDR2 YYNGEE. Deletions cut 0 bases from V and 3 bases from J, with 10 bases between.

This chain joins TRBV7-2 and TRBJ2-7, with TRBD2 matching 7 bases. J lost 3 bases, V lost 1 base, and 9 bases had no gene match. Germline assignment: CDR1 SGHTA and CDR2 FQGNSA. The CDR3 is made up of 16 amino acids. CDR3 region: CASSLGWGGRSYEQYF. DNA of the CDR3: TGTGCCAGCAGCTTAGGATGGGGGGGTCGGAGCTACGAGCAGTACTTC. The complete variable domain, with remaining parts taken from reference TRBV7-2 and TRBJ2-7, reads GAGVSQSPSNKVTEKGKDVELRCDPISGHTALYWYRQSLGQGLEFLIYFQGNSAPDKSGLPSDRFSAERTGGSVSTLTIQRTQQEDSAVYLCASSLGWGGRSYEQYFGPGTRLTVT.

V usage is TRBV5-1 and J usage is TRBJ2-2, with D possibly being TRBD2 (8 bases). CDR1 and CDR2 (germline): SGHRS, YFSETQ. Trimming took off 4 bases at V and 6 bases at J, with 19 bases between the two ends. The length of the CDR3 is 16 residues. The CDR3 DNA sequence: TGCGCCAGCAGCGCCGCCCCCGGGAGGGGGCCCGGGGAGCTGTTTTTT. It encodes CASSAAPGRGPGELFF.

V usage is TRBV11-2 and J usage is TRBJ2-2; 7 bases are shared with TRBD2. Germline CDR1 and CDR2: SGHAT and FQNNGV. The CDR3 sequence is 15 residues long. With V trimmed by 5 bases and J by 4 bases, 7 bases remained unmatched. The CDR3 DNA is TGTGCCAGCAGCCCCGGGACTACCGTCACCGGGGAGCTGTTTTTT. This encodes CASSPGTTVTGELFF.

The genes are TRBV6-5 and TRBJ1-2; D unresolved. This CDR3 is built from 15 residues. Germline V gene sequence: CDR1 MNHEY, CDR2 SVGAGI. V dropped 5 bases and J dropped 5 bases, with 18 bases sitting between them. CDR3 region: CASSQTSTEPYGYTF. CDR3 DNA: TGTGCCAGCAGTCAAACCTCGACGGAGCCTTATGGCTACACCTTC.

The chain joins TRBV29-1 to TRBJ2-3, with D tentatively TRBD1 (8 bases). Trimming shortened V by 1 base and J by 2 bases, and 22 bases separated the two germline ends. Germline V gene data show CDR1 as SQVTM and CDR2 as ANQGSEA. The CDR3 consists of 18 residues. The DNA for the CDR3 is TGCAGCGTTGAAGGATTGACAGGGGTCGGGGGGACCACAGATACGCAGTATTTT. Translating gives CSVEGLTGVGGTTDTQYF.

This rearrangement joins TRBV29-1 to TRBJ2-7; maybe TRBD2 (5 bases). Trimming left V 0 bases short and J 3 bases short, with 6 bases between. Germline V gene data show CDR1 as SQVTM and CDR2 as ANQGSEA. There are 12 residues in the CDR3. As DNA, the CDR3 is TGCAGCGTTGAAGAGGAGGACTACGAGCAGTACTTC. It is translated as CSVEEEDYEQYF.

V gene TRBV15 combines with J gene TRBJ1-1, with D possibly TRBD1 on 6 matching bases. The V end lost 1 base, the J end lost 1 base, and 10 bases lay between the germline ends. Germline CDR1 reads LNHNV; CDR2 reads YYDKDF (reference sequence). This CDR3 region has 15 residues. CDR3: CATSRGGGSNTEAFF. CDR3 DNA sequence: TGTGCCACCAGCAGAGGGGGGGGCTCGAACACTGAAGCTTTCTTT. Full variable domain (remainder filled in from reference TRBV15 and TRBJ1-1): DAMVIQNPRYQVTQFGKPVTLSCSQTLNHNVMYWYQQKSSQAPKLLFHYYDKDFNNEADTPDNFQSRRPNTSFCFLDIRSPGLGDTAMYLCATSRGGGSNTEAFFGQGTRLTVV.

The chain carries TRBV30 and TRBJ2-1; a weak D match, TRBD2 (6 bases). From germline, CDR1 is GTSNPN and CDR2 SVGIG (reference sequence). The CDR3 contains 15 residues. Trimming cost V 3 bases and J 4 bases, with 16 bases left between them. CDR3 amino acids: CAWRGLADPYNEQFF. The CDR3 DNA reads TGTGCCTGGAGGGGATTAGCGGACCCTTACAATGAGCAGTTCTTC.

V is TRBV7-9 and J is TRBJ1-1; D is perhaps TRBD1 (6 bases). This CDR3 is 16 amino acids long. In germline, CDR1 is SEHNR, CDR2 FQNEAQ (reference sequence). V lost 2 bases and J 0 bases, leaving 13 bases between the germline ends. The CDR3 region is CASSLLGQGMNTEAFF. In DNA form, the CDR3 reads TGTGCCAGCAGCTTATTGGGGCAGGGGATGAACACTGAAGCTTTCTTT.

This clone was picked up one time. The chain links TRBV13 to TRBJ2-7; a weak D match, TRBD2 (5 bases). This CDR3 has 16 amino acids. Germline values: CDR1 PRHDT, CDR2 FYEKMQ (reference sequence). V was shortened by 4 bases and J by 3 bases, with 19 bases between the two germline ends. CDR3 DNA sequence: TGTGCCAGCAGCTCACGGGCGGGCCCTCGGGGCTACGAGCAGTACTTC. Its translation is CASSSRAGPRGYEQYF. The full variable domain, completed using reference TRBV13 and TRBJ2-7, is AAGVIQSPRHLIKEKRETATLKCYPIPRHDTVYWYQQGPGQDPQFLISFYEKMQSDKGSIPDRFSAQQFSDYHSELNMSSLELGDSALYFCASSSRAGPRGYEQYFGPGTRLTVT.

The chain combines TRBV4-3 with TRBJ1-3; D is perhaps TRBD1 (6 bases). V was cut by 1 base and J by 0 bases, with 13 bases left in between. The CDR3 covers 17 residues. Germline CDR1 LGHNA, CDR2 YSLEER. CDR3 amino acids: CASSQVWDTPSGNTIYF. DNA of the CDR3: TGCGCCAGCAGCCAAGTTTGGGACACCCCCTCTGGAAACACCATATATTTT.

The chain is built from TRBV19 and TRBJ2-6, with D possibly matching TRBD1 (6 bases). Between the trimmed V and J ends, which lost 1 base and 2 bases, there was a span of 9 bases. Germline CDR1 LNHDA, CDR2 SQIVND (reference sequence). The CDR3 length is 16 residues. DNA of the CDR3: TGTGCCAGTAGTATAGCTGCAGGGGCTGGGGCCAACGTCCTGACTTTC. Encoded protein: CASSIAAGAGANVLTF.